These T cell receptor beta chains were read from a single sample in a study of Ad26.COV2.S vaccination and SARS-CoV-2 variants. Generated by immunoSEQ multiplex PCR, the TCRdb table keeps only in-frame clones and is missing some. Of more than 400,000 clones detected, 90% appear once; the ten largest clones hold around 4.5%. The sequencing used peripheral blood, collected in a trial of Ad26.COV2.S vaccine versus placebo. Receptors originate from a person between 18 and 59 years old who received the Ad26.COV2.S COVID-19 vaccine or a placebo. CDR3s include the opening cysteine and the closing phenylalanine or tryptophan. A D gene is named only where the DNA matches it firmly. Only some rows state a clone size, as once, few, many or a class for expanded clones.

j_call: TRBJ2-6; d_call: TRBD1; clone_size: -; v_call: TRBV30; cdr3_nt: TGTGCCTCGGCGGGGACAGGGGGCAATCCCCAACGAGTCCTGACTTTC; cdr3_aa: CASAGTGGNPQRVLTF
j_call: TRBJ1-6; d_call: TRBD1; clone_size: few; v_call: TRBV14; cdr3_nt: TGTGCCAGCAGTCGAGACAGGGCCTTGAATTCACCCCTCCACTTT; cdr3_aa: CASSRDRALNSPLHF
j_call: TRBJ1-6; d_call: -; clone_size: -; v_call: TRBV7-7; cdr3_nt: TGTGCTAGCAGCCGGGACGGTAATTCACCCCTCCACTTT; cdr3_aa: CASSRDGNSPLHF
j_call: TRBJ1-3; d_call: -; clone_size: -; v_call: TRBV28; cdr3_nt: TGTGCCAGCAGTCCCCTCCGGGGGGCGCGATCGGAAAACACCATATATTTT; cdr3_aa: CASSPLRGARSENTIYF
j_call: TRBJ1-1; d_call: TRBD1; clone_size: -; v_call: TRBV5-1; cdr3_nt: TGCGCCAGCAGCTTGGCGGCGGGACAGGGGATTAACACTGAAGCTTTCTTT; cdr3_aa: CASSLAAGQGINTEAFF
j_call: TRBJ1-4; d_call: -; clone_size: -; v_call: TRBV7-8; cdr3_nt: TGTGCCAGCAGCTTAGTGAGGGCCGGGATGCCGGCAAGCGACTATAATGAAAAACTGTTTTTT; cdr3_aa: CASSLVRAGMPASDYNEKLFF
j_call: TRBJ2-3; d_call: TRBD2; clone_size: -; v_call: TRBV14; cdr3_nt: TGTGCCAGCAGCCAAGGGGATAGCGGGAGCACAGATACGCAGTATTTT; cdr3_aa: CASSQGDSGSTDTQYF
j_call: TRBJ2-7; d_call: TRBD1; clone_size: -; v_call: TRBV19; cdr3_nt: TGTGCCAGCATGGCCCAGAAGGGGGCCCCCTACTTC; cdr3_aa: CASMAQKGAPYF
j_call: TRBJ2-5; d_call: -; clone_size: -; v_call: TRBV28; cdr3_nt: TGTGCCAGCGTAGGCCAGCAAGAGACCCAGTACTTC; cdr3_aa: CASVGQQETQYF
j_call: TRBJ2-7; d_call: TRBD2; clone_size: -; v_call: TRBV5-1; cdr3_nt: TGCGCCAGCAGCGGCATAGCGGGAGTCAACGAGCAGTACTTC; cdr3_aa: CASSGIAGVNEQYF
j_call: TRBJ1-5; d_call: TRBD1; clone_size: -; v_call: TRBV23-1; cdr3_nt: TGCGCCAGCAGTCAACGCATCGGACAGGGTAGCAATCAGCCCCAGCATTTT; cdr3_aa: CASSQRIGQGSNQPQHF
j_call: TRBJ1-3; d_call: TRBD1; clone_size: -; v_call: TRBV20-1; cdr3_nt: TGCAGTGCTAGTGACAGGGGCTCTGGAAACACCATATATTTT; cdr3_aa: CSASDRGSGNTIYF
j_call: TRBJ2-2; d_call: TRBD2; clone_size: -; v_call: TRBV29-1; cdr3_nt: TGCAGCGTTGAAGCAAGATCTAGAACTAGCGGGAGTCCTGGGGAGCTGTTTTTT; cdr3_aa: CSVEARSRTSGSPGELFF
j_call: TRBJ2-7; d_call: -; clone_size: -; v_call: TRBV25-1; cdr3_nt: TGTGCCAGCAGTTTGCCGGGACAAGGCTACGAGCAGTACTTC; cdr3_aa: CASSLPGQGYEQYF
j_call: TRBJ2-3; d_call: -; clone_size: -; v_call: TRBV7-2; cdr3_nt: TGTGCCAGCAGCCGGACGGCGATTAGCACAGATACGCAGTATTTT; cdr3_aa: CASSRTAISTDTQYF
j_call: TRBJ2-7; d_call: TRBD2; clone_size: -; v_call: TRBV27; cdr3_nt: TGTGCCAGCAGTCTTACTAGCGAACTTGTCTACGAGCAGTACTTC; cdr3_aa: CASSLTSELVYEQYF
j_call: TRBJ2-3; d_call: -; clone_size: -; v_call: TRBV27; cdr3_nt: TGTGCCAGCAGTCGCCCCGCTCCCACAGATACGCAGTATTTT; cdr3_aa: CASSRPAPTDTQYF
j_call: TRBJ2-2; d_call: -; clone_size: -; v_call: TRBV2; cdr3_nt: TGTGCCAGCAGTGAAGCAGTAGGTACCGGGGAGCTGTTTTTT; cdr3_aa: CASSEAVGTGELFF
j_call: TRBJ2-7; d_call: TRBD2; clone_size: -; v_call: TRBV9; cdr3_nt: TGTGCCAACTGCGCGCGGGAGGGAACCTACGAGCAGTACTTC; cdr3_aa: CANCAREGTYEQYF
j_call: TRBJ2-5; d_call: TRBD2; clone_size: -; v_call: TRBV7-2; cdr3_nt: TGTGCCAGCAGCGATAGCGGGAGGGCCGACGAGACCCAGTACTTC; cdr3_aa: CASSDSGRADETQYF
j_call: TRBJ2-5; d_call: -; clone_size: -; v_call: TRBV9; cdr3_nt: TGTGCCAGCAGCGTAAATGAGATCGGGGTAACCCAGTACTTC; cdr3_aa: CASSVNEIGVTQYF
j_call: TRBJ1-4; d_call: -; clone_size: -; v_call: TRBV7-2; cdr3_nt: TGTGCCAGCAGCCAATCAGGACAGAGTAATGAAAAACTGTTTTTT; cdr3_aa: CASSQSGQSNEKLFF
j_call: TRBJ2-2; d_call: -; clone_size: -; v_call: TRBV19; cdr3_nt: TGTGCCAGTAATGGCGGGACGGGCACCGGGGAGCTGTTTTTT; cdr3_aa: CASNGGTGTGELFF
j_call: TRBJ2-5; d_call: -; clone_size: -; v_call: TRBV11-1; cdr3_nt: TGTGCCAGCAGCTTAAAGGAGACCCAGTACTTC; cdr3_aa: CASSLKETQYF
j_call: TRBJ2-3; d_call: TRBD1; clone_size: -; v_call: TRBV18; cdr3_nt: TGTGCCAGCTCATCAGGACAGGGGACAGATACGCAGTATTTT; cdr3_aa: CASSSGQGTDTQYF
j_call: TRBJ2-2; d_call: -; clone_size: -; v_call: TRBV27; cdr3_nt: TGTGCCAGCAGTTTGGTTGGGGGCTCCACCGGGGAGCTGTTTTTT; cdr3_aa: CASSLVGGSTGELFF
j_call: TRBJ2-7; d_call: -; clone_size: -; v_call: TRBV15; cdr3_nt: TGTGCCACCAGCAGGACGGGCCAGTCCTACGAGCAGTACTTC; cdr3_aa: CATSRTGQSYEQYF
j_call: TRBJ2-7; d_call: TRBD2; clone_size: once; v_call: TRBV9; cdr3_nt: TGTGCCAGCAGCGTTTCCGGGACTAGCGGAGCCGGTTTCTACGAGCAGTACTTC; cdr3_aa: CASSVSGTSGAGFYEQYF
j_call: TRBJ1-2; d_call: -; clone_size: -; v_call: TRBV2; cdr3_nt: TGTGCCAGCAGTGAAGTCGGGACCTATGGCTACACCTTC; cdr3_aa: CASSEVGTYGYTF
j_call: TRBJ2-6; d_call: -; clone_size: -; v_call: TRBV6-2/TRBV6-3; cdr3_nt: TGTGCCAGCAGTTATTCCGGACAAATCTCTGGGGCCAACGTCCTGACTTTC; cdr3_aa: CASSYSGQISGANVLTF
j_call: TRBJ2-4; d_call: TRBD2; clone_size: -; v_call: TRBV13; cdr3_nt: TGTGCCAGCAGCTCCTACCAGCGGGGGCTAGCCAAAAACATTCAGTACTTC; cdr3_aa: CASSSYQRGLAKNIQYF
j_call: TRBJ2-1; d_call: TRBD1; clone_size: -; v_call: TRBV9; cdr3_nt: TGTGCCAGCAGCCCCCAGGGGGCGATTAACAATGAGCAGTTCTTC; cdr3_aa: CASSPQGAINNEQFF
j_call: TRBJ2-1; d_call: TRBD2; clone_size: -; v_call: TRBV27; cdr3_nt: TGTGCCAGCAGTTTCGCCGGGACTACTTACAATGAGCAGTTCTTC; cdr3_aa: CASSFAGTTYNEQFF
j_call: TRBJ2-7; d_call: -; clone_size: -; v_call: TRBV7-8; cdr3_nt: TGTGCCAGCAGCCGGGACGGATATTACGAGCAGTACTTC; cdr3_aa: CASSRDGYYEQYF
j_call: TRBJ2-1; d_call: -; clone_size: -; v_call: TRBV27; cdr3_nt: TGTGCCAGCAGTTTAATCGGGGTTCCGGGACGATACAATGAGCAGTTCTTC; cdr3_aa: CASSLIGVPGRYNEQFF
j_call: TRBJ2-7; d_call: -; clone_size: -; v_call: TRBV27; cdr3_nt: TGTGCCAGCAGTTTATGGGGAGGTGAGGGCTACGAGCAGTACTTC; cdr3_aa: CASSLWGGEGYEQYF
j_call: TRBJ2-7; d_call: TRBD1; clone_size: -; v_call: TRBV19; cdr3_nt: TGTGCCAGTAGAAGTGCGGACAGGGTCCTCTACGAGCAGTACTTC; cdr3_aa: CASRSADRVLYEQYF
j_call: TRBJ1-5; d_call: TRBD1; clone_size: few; v_call: TRBV7-2; cdr3_nt: TGTGCCAGCAGCTCCCGGTCCACAGGGGGCAATCAGCCCCAGCATTTT; cdr3_aa: CASSSRSTGGNQPQHF
j_call: TRBJ2-3; d_call: TRBD1; clone_size: -; v_call: TRBV5-1; cdr3_nt: TGCGCCAGCAGCTTGGCCGGACAGGGATCAGATACGCAGTATTTT; cdr3_aa: CASSLAGQGSDTQYF
j_call: TRBJ2-1; d_call: -; clone_size: -; v_call: TRBV7-3; cdr3_nt: TGTGCCAGCAGCTTATTGTCGGAGGAGCAGTTCTTC; cdr3_aa: CASSLLSEEQFF
j_call: TRBJ1-1; d_call: -; clone_size: few; v_call: TRBV27; cdr3_nt: TGTGCCAGCAGTTTTTTTGGGGAGACTGAAGCTTTCTTT; cdr3_aa: CASSFFGETEAFF
j_call: TRBJ2-1; d_call: -; clone_size: -; v_call: TRBV7-9; cdr3_nt: TGTGCCAGCAGCTTAACCTTAGAGCAGTTCTTC; cdr3_aa: CASSLTLEQFF
j_call: TRBJ2-1; d_call: -; clone_size: -; v_call: TRBV5-6; cdr3_nt: TGTGCCAGCAGCTTCCTGACAAATTCCAACAATGAGCAGTTCTTC; cdr3_aa: CASSFLTNSNNEQFF
j_call: TRBJ2-5; d_call: -; clone_size: -; v_call: TRBV1; cdr3_nt: TGCACCAGCAGCCAGGCCTTGGAACTATTCCAAGAGACCCAGTACTTC; cdr3_aa: CTSSQALELFQETQYF
j_call: TRBJ2-5; d_call: TRBD2; clone_size: -; v_call: TRBV10-2; cdr3_nt: TGCGCCAGCAGTGAGTCCCTTAGCGGGAGTCGGTGGGAGACCCAGTACTTC; cdr3_aa: CASSESLSGSRWETQYF
j_call: TRBJ1-4; d_call: TRBD1; clone_size: -; v_call: TRBV28; cdr3_nt: TGTGCCAGCAGTTCACCACACAGGGGATCGAGTGAAAAACTGTTTTTT; cdr3_aa: CASSSPHRGSSEKLFF
j_call: TRBJ2-3; d_call: -; clone_size: -; v_call: TRBV4-3; cdr3_nt: TGCGCCTCTGCGGGACACGTCACAGATACGCAGTATTTT; cdr3_aa: CASAGHVTDTQYF
j_call: TRBJ2-5; d_call: -; clone_size: -; v_call: TRBV7-6; cdr3_nt: TGTGCCAGCAGCTTAGGGGGCCAGGGTGGGGAGACCCAGTACTTC; cdr3_aa: CASSLGGQGGETQYF
j_call: TRBJ2-6; d_call: TRBD1; clone_size: -; v_call: TRBV10-1; cdr3_nt: TGCGCCAGCATCCTTCACAGGGGTTTTCCTGGGGCCAACGTCCTGACTTTC; cdr3_aa: CASILHRGFPGANVLTF